The 24 T cell receptor beta chains presented below share a single source sample, sequenced in a study of identical twins. One entry per CDR3 protein results from TCRdb running MiXCR on the 5' RACE reads. The sample carries some 1,600,000 distinct CDR3 sequences, about 32% recorded once. The sequencing sample was made of cord blood. These receptors all stem from a newborn girl in good health.

The chain joins TRBV2 to TRBJ1-2, with TRBD1 matching 10 bases. V gave up 6 bases and J gave up 4 bases; unmatched junction bases: 11. This CDR3 spans 16 amino acids. Germline V gene sequence: CDR1 SNHLY, CDR2 FYNNEI. CDR3 region: CASSGQGGLSSYGYTF. The CDR3 DNA is TGTGCCAGCAGCGGACAGGGGGGCCTTTCTAGCTATGGCTACACCTTC.

The CDR3: CASSEHLLRGEQYF. CDR3 nucleotides: TGTGCCAGCAGCGAACACCTATTGAGGGGCGAGCAGTACTTC. The rearrangement joins TRBV9 to TRBJ2-4; D tentatively fits TRBD1 or TRBD2 (5 bases each). The J call is in doubt because the DNA end fits TRBJ2-7 better. The germline V gene encodes CDR1 SGDLS and CDR2 YYNGEE. CDR3 length equals 14 residues.

A few counts support this clonotype. The rearrangement links TRBV7-9 to TRBJ2-3; D gene uncertain. CDR1 SEHNR and CDR2 FQNEAQ come from the germline V gene (reference sequence). Trimming removed 2 bases from V and 4 bases from J, with 7 bases in between. This CDR3 region has 13 residues. DNA of the CDR3: TGTGCCAGCAGCTTATATATGGCAGATACGCAGTATTTT. Its translation is CASSLYMADTQYF.

This clonotype was detected a few times. This chain joins TRBV4-2 and TRBJ1-2; D is possibly TRBD1 (6 bases). The CDR3 contains 15 residues. The germline CDR1 and CDR2 sequences are LGHNA and YNFKEQ. The ends were cut back, 0 bases at V and 5 bases at J, with 13 bases in the middle. The CDR3 here is CASSQDRGHSYGYTF. The CDR3 DNA sequence: TGTGCCAGCAGCCAAGATCGGGGGCATTCTTATGGCTACACCTTC.

This rearrangement joins TRBV3-1 to TRBJ2-4, with D possibly being TRBD1 or TRBD2 (7 bases each). V was trimmed by 6 bases and J by 13 bases, leaving 22 bases between them. Germline loops: CDR1 LGHDT, CDR2 YNNKEL (reference sequence). The CDR3 has 14 amino acids. CDR3 protein: CASSPTGRDNEQYF. DNA of the CDR3: TGTGCCAGCAGTCCGACAGGGAGGGACAATGAGCAGTACTTC.

This clonotype has just a few counts. The chain couples TRBV7-9 to TRBJ1-2; the D is unclear. The V and J ends lost 0 bases and 4 bases respectively, with 18 bases between them. CDR3 length: 17 residues. Per the germline V gene, CDR1 is SEHNR and CDR2 is FQNEAQ (reference sequence). The chain's CDR3 is CASSLANVASSSYGYTF. CDR3 sequence (DNA): TGTGCCAGCAGCTTAGCCAACGTGGCTTCAAGCTCCTATGGCTACACCTTC.

The chain joins TRBV25-1 to TRBJ2-7; D is perhaps TRBD1 or TRBD2 (5 bases each). Germline V gene lookup returns CDR1 MGHDK and CDR2 SYGVNS. CDR3 length: 14 amino acids. Trimming removed 2 bases from V and 3 bases from J, with 11 bases in between. The CDR3 is CASSEQGPFYEQYF. The CDR3 DNA reads as TGTGCCAGCAGTGAACAGGGACCCTTCTACGAGCAGTACTTC.

This clonotype was seen only once. This chain uses TRBV5-1 with TRBJ2-3; the D gene is possibly TRBD2 (7 bases). Germline loops: CDR1 SGHRS, CDR2 YFSETQ. The V and J ends lost 0 bases and 6 bases respectively, with 17 bases between them. CDR3 length: 16 residues. CDR3 sequence (DNA): TGCGCCAGCAGCTTGGCTTGGCGGGGGCCGGAGGATACGCAGTATTTT. Translated: CASSLAWRGPEDTQYF.

This clonotype was counted a few times. The V gene is TRBV6-1, the J gene TRBJ1-2; D unclear. V lost 4 bases, J lost 4 bases, and 16 bases lay in between. CDR3 length: 15 residues. CDR1 and CDR2 from the germline V gene are MNHNS and SASEGT. DNA for the CDR3: TGTGCCAGCAGTGCCCCTATTGCGGCGGCCTATGGCTACACCTTC. Residues: CASSAPIAAAYGYTF.

This clonotype has just a few counts. The rearrangement links TRBV18 to TRBJ2-7; tentatively, D is TRBD2 (5 bases). Germline V lookup: CDR1 KGHSH, CDR2 LQKENI. The ends were cut back, 2 bases at V and 2 bases at J, with 19 bases in the middle. The CDR3 has 17 residues. Here the CDR3 reads CASSPYSSNGGAYEQYF. The CDR3 nucleotides read TGTGCCAGCTCACCATATTCCTCCAACGGAGGCGCCTACGAGCAGTACTTC.

The chain carries TRBV12-3 or TRBV12-4 and TRBJ1-5; TRBD1 matches 12 bases. CDR3 length: 18 amino acids. V shed 6 bases and J 4 bases; nucleotides not matched to a gene: 13. The DNA of the CDR3 is TGTGCCAGCAGCTCCGGGACAGGGGGCGGCCGGAGTAATCAGCCCCAGCATTTT. Translated, it gives CASSSGTGGGRSNQPQHF.

This rearrangement joins TRBV21-1 to TRBJ2-1; the DNA was not used to check the table's D call, TRBD1. TRBV21-1 is shown as a pseudogene. The CDR3 length is 15 residues. The CDR3 sequence: CASSGGQGGDNEQFF. CDR3 nucleotides: TGTGCCAGCAGTGGGGGACAGGGGGGGGACAATGAGCAGTTCTTC.

V is TRBV10-3 and J is TRBJ2-7; D tentatively reads TRBD1 or TRBD2 (5 bases each). This CDR3 comprises 13 residues. Germline V gene data show CDR1 as ENHRY and CDR2 as SYGVKD. The V end was cut by 8 bases, the J end by 0 bases, with 11 bases between. In nucleotides, the CDR3 is TGTGCCATCGGGCCAGGGAGCTCCTACGAGCAGTACTTC. This translates into CAIGPGSSYEQYF.

Concerning this clonotype: One end of the junction does not line up with germline, which may come from a read error. The chain carries TRBV4-1 and TRBJ2-5, with 8 bases matching TRBD1. Germline CDR1 is MGHRA and CDR2 is YSYEKL. The CDR3 covers 15 residues. The CDR3 DNA is TGCGCCAGCAGCCGACAGACAGGGGCCCTACGGGAGCAGTCCTTC. Translation: CASSRQTGALREQSF.

The chain is built from TRBV28 and TRBJ2-4; D uncertain. Germline loops: CDR1 MDHEN, CDR2 SYDVKM. The length of the CDR3 is 14 residues. The V end was cut by 2 bases, the J end by 2 bases, with 7 bases between. The CDR3 loop reads CASSLRVTKNIQYF. The DNA for the CDR3 is TGTGCCAGCAGTTTAAGGGTGACCAAAAACATTCAGTACTTC. Filled out from reference TRBV28 and TRBJ2-4, the complete variable domain reads DVKVTQSSRYLVKRTGEKVFLECVQDMDHENMFWYRQDPGLGLRLIYFSYDVKMKEKGDIPEGYSVSREKKERFSLILESASTNQTSMYLCASSLRVTKNIQYFGAGTRLSVL.

V usage is TRBV7-2 and J usage is TRBJ2-2; no definite D call. V gave up 7 bases and J gave up 5 bases, with 14 bases separating them. The germline CDR1 and CDR2 sequences are SGHTA and FQGNSA. The CDR3 sequence is 14 residues long. CDR3 coding DNA: TGTGCCAGCACCCCCGACAAAGAGACCGGGGAGCTGTTTTTT. Protein sequence: CASTPDKETGELFF.

V is TRBV11-2 and J is TRBJ2-1; TRBD2 matches 10 bases. CDR1 and CDR2 (germline): SGHAT, FQNNGV. The V segment lost 1 base and the J segment 4 bases; nucleotides outside the gene matches: 7. The CDR3 runs 17 residues. CDR3 DNA: TGTGCCAGCAGCTTAGTCTTAAGAGCGGGGGGGTACAATGAGCAGTTCTTC. Amino acid sequence: CASSLVLRAGGYNEQFF. The whole variable domain, remainder taken from reference TRBV11-2 and TRBJ2-1, is EAGVAQSPRYKIIEKRQSVAFWCNPISGHATLYWYQQILGQGPKLLIQFQNNGVVDDSQLPKDRFSAERLKGVDSTLKIQPAKLEDSAVYLCASSLVLRAGGYNEQFFGPGTRLTVL.

This clonotype was observed a handful of times. The V call is TRBV27, the J call TRBJ2-1, with TRBD2 matching over 10 bases. Germline CDR1 is MNHEY and CDR2 is SMNVEV (reference sequence). This CDR3 comprises 17 residues. V was pared by 2 bases and J by 6 bases, with 10 bases of the junction left unmatched. CDR3 bases: TGTGCCAGCAGTTTAGCTCTAGCGGGGGTCCCCGGCAATGAGCAGTTCTTC. Amino acid sequence: CASSLALAGVPGNEQFF.

The chain uses TRBV19 and TRBJ2-1; TRBD1 or TRBD2 may be the D gene (6 bases each). CDR3 size: 15 residues. Trimming shortened V by 1 base and J by 2 bases, and 9 bases separated the two germline ends. Germline assignment: CDR1 LNHDA and CDR2 SQIVND (reference sequence). This CDR3 is CASSIGRGAYNEQFF. The CDR3 coding sequence is TGTGCCAGTAGTATAGGGAGGGGGGCCTACAATGAGCAGTTCTTC.

The rearrangement uses TRBV29-1 and TRBJ2-1; 8 bases are shared with TRBD2. CDR1 and CDR2 from the germline V gene are SQVTM and ANQGSEA. Losses at the gene ends were 7 bases for V and 10 bases for J; bases not matched to a gene: 12. The CDR3 contains 13 residues. The chain's CDR3 is CSARGGKDYEQFF. CDR3 DNA sequence: TGCAGCGCTCGGGGGGGGAAGGACTACGAGCAGTTCTTC.

A remark on this clonotype: Just one base apart from a much larger clone, this may be a read error. J is TRBJ2-4 and V is TRBV15, with D hard to call. The CDR3 spans 13 residues. V was shortened by 1 base and J by 13 bases, with 14 bases between the two germline ends. CDR1 is LNHNV and CDR2 is YYDKDF in the germline V gene (reference sequence). The CDR3 region has the DNA TGTGCCACCAGCAGAGTCCAGTTCAATGAGCAGTACTTC. Translated, it gives CATSRVQFNEQYF.

V gene TRBV3-1 combines with J gene TRBJ1-4, with D perhaps matching TRBD1 (5 bases). There are 13 residues in the CDR3. Germline V gene sequence: CDR1 LGHDT, CDR2 YNNKEL (reference sequence). V lost 2 bases to trimming and J lost 14 bases, with 15 bases between them. This CDR3 reads CASSQLNFGGLFF. In DNA, the CDR3 is TGTGCCAGCAGCCAACTAAACTTTGGGGGGCTGTTTTTT.

This clonotype showed up just a few times. V and J are TRBV5-4 and TRBJ2-1, with TRBD2 matching 10 bases. This CDR3 is built from 17 residues. CDR1 SGHNT and CDR2 YYREEE come from the germline V gene (reference sequence). The V gene end was trimmed by 4 bases and the J gene end by 4 bases; junction bases not matched to a gene: 11. CDR3 nucleotide sequence: TGTGCCAGCAGCCCCTGGGTAGCGGGGGGCAAATACAATGAGCAGTTCTTC. It is translated as CASSPWVAGGKYNEQFF.

The chain carries TRBV27 and TRBJ2-7; 8 nucleotides match TRBD1. Germline CDR1 reads MNHEY; CDR2 reads SMNVEV (reference sequence). The J segment lost 3 bases and the V segment lost 5 bases, leaving 9 bases of the junction unmatched. There are 15 residues in the CDR3. The CDR3 here is CASSTGQAADYEQYF. In nucleotides, the CDR3 is TGTGCCAGCAGTACGGGACAGGCCGCCGACTACGAGCAGTACTTC.